Below are 14 T cell receptor beta chains sequenced from a single sample in a study of glioma-infiltrating T cells after dendritic cell vaccination. Profiling relied on immunoSEQ multiplex PCR, and the TCRdb table lists in-frame clones only, not all of them. The profile shows 90,000 or so clones, more than 75% of them singletons. The sample was blood, taken before dendritic cell vaccination. These TCRs come from a human donor with glioblastoma.

The sample holds one count of this clone. The rearrangement joins TRBV6-6 to TRBJ1-2, with D uncertain. V lost 6 bases and J 4 bases, leaving 12 bases between the germline ends. Per germline, CDR1 MNHNY and CDR2 SVGAGI (reference sequence). The CDR3 covers 13 residues. The CDR3 DNA sequence: TGTGCCAGCAGAACCGGGATCACCTATGGCTACACCTTC. This translates into CASRTGITYGYTF.

The chain joins TRBV6-5 to TRBJ2-3, with D possibly matching TRBD1 (5 bases). The V end lost 4 bases, the J end lost 10 bases, and 12 bases lay between the germline ends. Germline values: CDR1 MNHEY, CDR2 SVGAGI. CDR3 size: 12 residues. CDR3 coding DNA: TGTGCCAGCAGTTCTGGGGCGGATTCGCAGTATTTT. Translation: CASSSGADSQYF.

This clone was counted once. This chain uses TRBV6-5 with TRBJ2-5; 12 bases map to TRBD2. Near its end, the DNA agrees better with TRBJ2-7, so the J call may be wrong. CDR3 size: 15 residues. Germline V gives CDR1 MNHEY, CDR2 SVGAGI. The CDR3 bases are TGTGCCAGCAGCCGTGGACTAGCGGGGTTGTACGAGCAGTACTTC. Its translation: CASSRGLAGLYEQYF.

The genes are TRBV6-6 and TRBJ2-4; tentative D call: TRBD1 (6 bases). V was shortened by 0 bases and J by 5 bases, with 11 bases between the two germline ends. Germline CDR1 is MNHNY and CDR2 is SVGAGI (reference sequence). This CDR3 contains 15 residues. Here the CDR3 reads CASSYSQGLENIQYF. CDR3 coding DNA: TGTGCCAGCAGTTACTCGCAGGGGCTGGAAAACATTCAGTACTTC.

The rearrangement uses TRBV11-2 and TRBJ2-5, with D unclear. Per germline, CDR1 SGHAT and CDR2 FQNNGV. This CDR3 comprises 14 residues. The germline V and J ends were trimmed by 1 base and 2 bases, with 8 bases remaining between them. CDR3 in amino acids: CASSLVAAQETQYF. DNA for the CDR3: TGTGCCAGCAGCTTAGTGGCGGCTCAAGAGACCCAGTACTTC.

This chain uses TRBV10-1 with TRBJ1-1; tentatively, D is TRBD1 (5 bases). This CDR3 spans 11 amino acids. V was cut by 8 bases and J by 6 bases, with 10 bases left in between. CDR1 is WNHNN and CDR2 is SYGVQD in the germline V gene (reference sequence). Written as DNA, the CDR3 is TGCGCCAGCCGAGGCAGGGCTGAAGCTTTCTTT. As protein: CASRGRAEAFF.

The chain employs TRBV5-4 and TRBJ2-2; maybe TRBD1 (6 bases). The CDR3 sequence is 16 residues long. The germline CDR1 and CDR2 sequences are SGHNT and YYREEE (reference sequence). The ends were cut back, 3 bases at V and 0 bases at J, with 12 bases in the middle. The CDR3 DNA reads as TGTGCCAGCAGCTACGGACAGTCTCCGAACACCGGGGAGCTGTTTTTT. This translates into CASSYGQSPNTGELFF.

There are a few counts of this clone. The chain joins TRBV4-2 to TRBJ2-1, with 12 bases lining up with TRBD2. Germline V CDR1 and CDR2: LGHNA, YNFKEQ. This CDR3 is 15 amino acids long. The V gene end was trimmed by 4 bases and the J gene end by 4 bases; junction bases not matched to a gene: 2. Here the CDR3 reads CASSPLAGGYNEQFF. CDR3 DNA sequence: TGTGCCAGCAGCCCACTAGCGGGAGGATACAATGAGCAGTTCTTC.

This clone was detected ten times or more. The chain carries TRBV19 and TRBJ1-5, with a possible D match to TRBD1 (5 bases). The V and J ends lost 3 bases and 5 bases respectively, with 11 bases between them. Germline-derived CDR1 and CDR2 are LNHDA and SQIVND (reference sequence). This CDR3 has 14 residues. The CDR3 is CASSIRGGDQPQHF. CDR3 in DNA: TGTGCCAGTAGTATCCGGGGGGGGGATCAGCCCCAGCATTTT.

The rearrangement joins TRBV11-2 to TRBJ2-7; 10 positions match TRBD2. CDR1 SGHAT and CDR2 FQNNGV come from the germline V gene. The V segment lost 1 base and the J segment 7 bases; nucleotides outside the gene matches: 7. The CDR3 runs to 15 residues. CDR3 sequence: CASSLALAGVDEQYF. CDR3 in DNA: TGTGCCAGCAGCTTAGCTCTAGCGGGAGTTGATGAGCAGTACTTC.

The chain is built from TRBV11-3 and TRBJ2-7, with TRBD1 identical over 8 bases. The CDR3 sequence is 15 residues long. Germline CDR1 SGHNT, CDR2 YENEEA. J was trimmed by 2 bases and V by 0 bases; bases with no gene match: 3. The CDR3 DNA follows: TGTGCCAGCAGCTTAGAAACGGGACAGGCCTACGAGCAGTACTTC. This sequence encodes CASSLETGQAYEQYF.

The chain recombines TRBV18 with TRBJ1-1; D uncertain. The CDR3 totals 13 residues. Germline CDR1 is KGHSH and CDR2 is LQKENI. The V end was cut by 5 bases, the J end by 3 bases, with 10 bases between. The DNA for the CDR3 is TGTGCCAGCTCAGAGGTGGAGTACACTGAAGCTTTCTTT. This sequence encodes CASSEVEYTEAFF.

This rearrangement joins TRBV27 to TRBJ1-2; D is uncertain. The germline CDR1 and CDR2 sequences are MNHEY and SMNVEV (reference sequence). Deletions cut 5 bases from V and 2 bases from J, with 12 bases between. There are 14 residues in the CDR3. CDR3 in amino acids: CASSPRSENYGYTF. Here the CDR3 DNA reads TGTGCCAGCAGTCCTAGGTCTGAAAACTATGGCTACACCTTC.

The chain combines TRBV19 with TRBJ1-1; 7 bases align to TRBD1. The V and J ends lost 6 bases and 0 bases, in that order; junction bases with no gene match: 4. This CDR3 comprises 14 residues. Germline CDR1 and CDR2: LNHDA and SQIVND (reference sequence). CDR3 DNA: TGTGCCAGTAGGATCAGGGGGGTGAACACTGAAGCTTTCTTT. It yields the protein CASRIRGVNTEAFF.